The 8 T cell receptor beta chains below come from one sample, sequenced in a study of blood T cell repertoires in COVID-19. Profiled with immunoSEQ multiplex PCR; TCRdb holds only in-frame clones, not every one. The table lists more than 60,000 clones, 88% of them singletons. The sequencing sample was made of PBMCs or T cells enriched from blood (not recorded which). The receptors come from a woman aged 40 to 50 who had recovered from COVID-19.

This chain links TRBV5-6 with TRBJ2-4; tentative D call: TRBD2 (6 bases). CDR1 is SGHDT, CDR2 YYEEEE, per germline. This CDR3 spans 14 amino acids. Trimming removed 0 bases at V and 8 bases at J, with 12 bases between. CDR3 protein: CASSLALAADIQYF. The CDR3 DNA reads TGTGCCAGCAGCTTGGCATTAGCGGCTGACATTCAGTACTTC.

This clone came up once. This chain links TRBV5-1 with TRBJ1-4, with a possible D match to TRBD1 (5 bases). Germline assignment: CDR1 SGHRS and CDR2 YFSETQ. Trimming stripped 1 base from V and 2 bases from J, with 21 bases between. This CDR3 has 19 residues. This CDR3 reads CASSLRPGLTLLTNEKLFF. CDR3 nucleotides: TGCGCCAGCAGCTTGCGGCCGGGACTCACCTTGTTGACTAATGAAAAACTGTTTTTT.

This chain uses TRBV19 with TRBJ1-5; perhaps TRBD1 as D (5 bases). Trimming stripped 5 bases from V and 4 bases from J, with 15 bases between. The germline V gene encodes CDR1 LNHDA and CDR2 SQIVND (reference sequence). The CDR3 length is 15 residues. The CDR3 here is CASSPPGITNQPQHF. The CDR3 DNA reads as TGTGCCAGTAGTCCTCCAGGGATCACTAATCAGCCCCAGCATTTT.

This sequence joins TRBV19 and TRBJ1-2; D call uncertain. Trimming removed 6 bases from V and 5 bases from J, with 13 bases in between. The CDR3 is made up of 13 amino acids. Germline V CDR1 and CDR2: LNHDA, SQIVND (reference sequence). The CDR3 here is CASSQFGSYGYTF. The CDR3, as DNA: TGTGCCAGTAGCCAGTTTGGGAGTTATGGCTACACCTTC.

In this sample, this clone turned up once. CDR3 nucleotides: TGTGCCAGCAGTGAAGCGTGGCTAGATACGAACACCGGGGAGCTGTTTTTT. It yields the protein CASSEAWLDTNTGELFF. This chain uses TRBV6-1 with TRBJ2-2; D is uncertain. V gave up 0 bases and J gave up 0 bases, with 11 bases separating them. The CDR3 runs 17 residues. From germline, CDR1 is MNHNS and CDR2 SASEGT.

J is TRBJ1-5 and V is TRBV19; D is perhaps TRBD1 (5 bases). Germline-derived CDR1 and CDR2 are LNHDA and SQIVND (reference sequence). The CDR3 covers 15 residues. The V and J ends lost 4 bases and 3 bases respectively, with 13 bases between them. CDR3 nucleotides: TGTGCCAGTAGTACTTATGGGGGACTCAATCAGCCCCAGCATTTT. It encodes CASSTYGGLNQPQHF.

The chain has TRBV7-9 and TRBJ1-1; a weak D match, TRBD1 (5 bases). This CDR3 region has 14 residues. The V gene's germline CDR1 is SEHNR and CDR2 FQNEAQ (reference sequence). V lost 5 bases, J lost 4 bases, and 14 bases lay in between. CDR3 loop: CASSLVAGPTEAFF. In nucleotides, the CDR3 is TGTGCCAGCAGCCTAGTTGCGGGGCCCACTGAAGCTTTCTTT.

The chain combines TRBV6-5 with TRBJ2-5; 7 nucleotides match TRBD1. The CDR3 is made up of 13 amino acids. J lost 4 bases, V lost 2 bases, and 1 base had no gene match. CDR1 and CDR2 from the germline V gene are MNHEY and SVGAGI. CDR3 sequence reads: CASSYRDRETQYF. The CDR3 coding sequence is TGTGCCAGCAGTTACAGGGACAGAGAGACCCAGTACTTC.